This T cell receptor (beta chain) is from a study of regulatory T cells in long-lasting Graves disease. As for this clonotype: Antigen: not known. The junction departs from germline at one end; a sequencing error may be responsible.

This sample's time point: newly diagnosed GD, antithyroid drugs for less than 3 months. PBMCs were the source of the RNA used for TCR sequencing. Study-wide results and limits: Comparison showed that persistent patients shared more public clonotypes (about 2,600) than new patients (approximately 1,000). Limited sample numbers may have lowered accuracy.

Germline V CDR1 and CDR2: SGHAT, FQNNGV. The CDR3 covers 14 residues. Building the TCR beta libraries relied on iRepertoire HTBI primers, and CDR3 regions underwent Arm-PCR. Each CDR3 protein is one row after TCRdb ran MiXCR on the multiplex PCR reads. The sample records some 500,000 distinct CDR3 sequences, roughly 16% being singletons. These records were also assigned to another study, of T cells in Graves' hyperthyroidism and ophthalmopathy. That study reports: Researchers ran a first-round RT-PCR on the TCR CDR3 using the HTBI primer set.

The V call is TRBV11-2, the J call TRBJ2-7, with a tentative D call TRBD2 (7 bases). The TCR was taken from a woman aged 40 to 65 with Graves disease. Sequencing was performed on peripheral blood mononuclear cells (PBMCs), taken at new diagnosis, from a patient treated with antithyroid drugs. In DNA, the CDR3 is TGTGCCAACAGCTTATATCGGGGGGCGGCCGGGCAGTACTTC. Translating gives CANSLYRGAAGQYF.